These 8 T cell receptor beta chains were sequenced from one sample in a study of Ad26.COV2.S vaccination and SARS-CoV-2 variants. The treatment is: about 20 received Ad26.COV2.S at low or high dose, single or two shots; a few received placebo; per-sample allocation not given. At day 63 after the first vaccine or placebo injection, samples were drawn. The data were produced by immunoSEQ multiplex PCR, yet TCRdb's version contains in-frame clones alone and is incomplete. The sample carries some 400,000 clones, around nine tenths recorded once. The sample here was peripheral blood, taken in a trial of Ad26.COV2.S vaccine versus placebo. These receptors were collected from a person aged 18-60 years who received the Ad26.COV2.S COVID-19 vaccine or a placebo.

DNA of the CDR3: TGTGCCAGCAGTTGGGGACAGGGTAGTCAGCCCCAGCATTTT. Amino acid sequence: CASSWGQGSQPQHF. V gene TRBV27 combines with J gene TRBJ1-5; 9 bases are a match to TRBD1. The J segment lost 6 bases and the V segment lost 4 bases, leaving 4 bases of the junction unmatched. Germline V gene lookup returns CDR1 MNHEY and CDR2 SMNVEV (reference sequence). The CDR3 loop spans 14 amino acids.

This clone was recorded at least ten times. The genes are TRBV27 and TRBJ2-7; the match to TRBD1 covers 9 bases. V was pared by 5 bases and J by 4 bases, with 6 bases of the junction left unmatched. CDR3 length: 14 amino acids. Germline lookup yields CDR1 MNHEY and CDR2 SMNVEV (reference sequence). DNA of the CDR3: TGTGCCAGCAGTCCTTACGGGACAGGGTACGAGCAGTACTTC. It encodes CASSPYGTGYEQYF.

The J gene is TRBJ2-5, the V gene TRBV7-3; 7 bases fit TRBD2. Trimming took 5 bases from V and 7 from J; bases not matched to a gene: 7. In germline, CDR1 is SGHTA, CDR2 FQGTGA. The CDR3 runs 13 residues. The CDR3 is CASSHRREGTQYF. CDR3 DNA sequence: TGTGCCAGCAGCCACCGCAGGGAGGGGACCCAGTACTTC.

The V gene is TRBV7-8, the J gene TRBJ2-5; 8 nucleotides align to TRBD1. The CDR3 totals 18 residues. The V gene end was trimmed by 0 bases and the J gene end by 5 bases; junction bases not matched to a gene: 14. In germline, CDR1 is SGHVS, CDR2 FQNEAQ. CDR3 sequence reads: CASSLAGTGVIPLETQYF. In nucleotides, the CDR3 is TGTGCCAGCAGCTTAGCCGGGACAGGAGTGATTCCACTGGAGACCCAGTACTTC. The complete variable domain, with remaining parts taken from reference TRBV7-8 and TRBJ2-5, reads GAGVSQSPRYKVAKRGQDVALRCDPISGHVSLFWYQQALGQGPEFLTYFQNEAQLDKSGLPSDRFFAERPEGSVSTLKIQRTQQEDSAVYLCASSLAGTGVIPLETQYFGPGTRLLVL.

The genes are TRBV5-4 and TRBJ2-4; weak D call: TRBD1 (6 bases). The CDR3 totals 15 residues. V lost 4 bases to trimming and J lost 4 bases, with 15 bases between them. CDR1 and CDR2 (germline): SGHNT, YYREEE (reference sequence). The CDR3 nucleotides read TGTGCCAGCAGCCAATCCGGGACAACAAAAAACATTCAGTACTTC. This encodes CASSQSGTTKNIQYF.

The V and J genes are TRBV28 and TRBJ2-1; 10 bases align to TRBD2. This CDR3 comprises 14 residues. The ends lost 6 bases at V and 7 bases at J; junction bases unmatched: 6. CDR1 is MDHEN, CDR2 SYDVKM, per germline. The CDR3 nucleotides read TGTGCCAGCAGCCGGACTAGCGGACCTAATGAGCAGTTCTTC. Amino acid sequence: CASSRTSGPNEQFF.

Written as DNA, the CDR3 is TGTGCCAGCACCCCAGTTCCACCGACCTACAATGAGCAGTTCTTC. Protein sequence: CASTPVPPTYNEQFF. The chain joins TRBV5-6 to TRBJ2-1; no firm D call. The germline CDR1 and CDR2 sequences are SGHDT and YYEEEE. Trimming pared 6 bases from V and 2 bases from J, leaving 15 bases between. The CDR3 has 15 amino acids.

The chain links TRBV10-3 to TRBJ2-7; D may be TRBD2 (5 bases). The CDR3 extends over 14 amino acids. Per the germline V gene, CDR1 is ENHRY and CDR2 is SYGVKD. The germline V and J ends were trimmed by 0 bases and 3 bases, with 9 bases remaining between them. Here the CDR3 DNA reads TGTGCCATCAGTGAGTCGATTGGAGGCTACGAGCAGTACTTC. Protein: CAISESIGGYEQYF.